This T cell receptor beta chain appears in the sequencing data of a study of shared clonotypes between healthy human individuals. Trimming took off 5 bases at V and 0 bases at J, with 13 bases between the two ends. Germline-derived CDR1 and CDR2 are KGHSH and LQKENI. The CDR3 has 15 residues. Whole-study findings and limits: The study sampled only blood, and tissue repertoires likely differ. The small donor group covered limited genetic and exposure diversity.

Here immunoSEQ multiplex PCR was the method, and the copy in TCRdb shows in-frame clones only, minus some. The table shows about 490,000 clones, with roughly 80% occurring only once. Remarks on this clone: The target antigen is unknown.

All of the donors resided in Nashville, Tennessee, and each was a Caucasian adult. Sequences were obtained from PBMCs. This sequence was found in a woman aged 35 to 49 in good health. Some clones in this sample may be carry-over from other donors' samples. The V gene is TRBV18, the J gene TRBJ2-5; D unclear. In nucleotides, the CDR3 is TGTGCCAGCTCAGGGGAATTCGCTAACCAAGAGACCCAGTACTTC. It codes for CASSGEFANQETQYF. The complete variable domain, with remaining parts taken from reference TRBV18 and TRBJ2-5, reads NAGVMQNPRHLVRRRGQEARLRCSPMKGHSHVYWYRQLPEEGLKFMVYLQKENIIDESGMPKERFSAEFPKEGPSILRIQQVVRGDSAAYFCASSGEFANQETQYFGPGTRLLVL.